The sequence of this T cell receptor (beta chain) was determined in a study of T cell responses to AZD1222 COVID-19 vaccine. With regard to this clone: No antigen is known for it.

Measured with immunoSEQ multiplex PCR; TCRdb has only the in-frame clones, and not every one. Of under 150,000 clones listed, about 90% are singletons. Germline V CDR1 and CDR2: SEHNR, FQNEAQ (reference sequence). With 2 bases removed from V and 5 bases from J, the gap between germline ends came to 19 bases. This CDR3 is 17 amino acids long. Notes on the study in general: Vaccination with two AZD1222 doses was followed by a rise in Spike-specific TCR breadth and depth.

The clonotype was recovered from an adult in good health. This specimen consisted of peripheral blood, obtained on day 0 of AZD1222 vaccination. The chain employs TRBV7-9 and TRBJ2-1; tentative D call: TRBD1 (5 bases). The CDR3 region has the DNA TGTGCCAGCAGCTTAAATCGGTTCCGGACCAGGGACAATGAGCAGTTCTTC. As protein: CASSLNRFRTRDNEQFF.